The 17 T cell receptor beta chains below come from one sample, sequenced in a study of Graves' ophthalmopathy and Graves' hyperthyroidism. The study amplified TCR beta CDR3 regions using RNA transcripts. The workflow started with a first-round RT-PCR run with HTBI primers and then moved on to a second-round multiplex PCR. TCRdb re-called the multiplex PCR reads with MiXCR, one entry per CDR3 protein. The table lists about 740,000 distinct CDR3 sequences, 40% of them singletons. The specimen sequenced was peripheral blood. The receptor source for this set is an adult man with Graves' ophthalmopathy.

This clonotype was seen repeatedly, ten times or more. This chain connects TRBV7-9 to TRBJ2-7, with TRBD2 matching 9 bases. The V segment lost 4 bases and the J segment 4 bases; nucleotides outside the gene matches: 14. Germline CDR1 reads SEHNR; CDR2 reads FQNEAQ (reference sequence). The CDR3 runs 17 residues. CDR3 sequence reads: CASSSFARSGSTYEQYF. In DNA form, the CDR3 reads TGTGCCAGCAGCTCCTTCGCACGTAGCGGGAGCACGTACGAGCAGTACTTC. Filled out from reference TRBV7-9 and TRBJ2-7, the complete variable domain reads DTGVSQNPRHKITKRGQNVTFRCDPISEHNRLYWYRQTLGQGPEFLTYFQNEAQLEKSRLLSDRFSAERPKGSFSTLEIQRTEQGDSAMYLCASSSFARSGSTYEQYFGPGTRLTVT.

This clonotype was picked up many times. The V gene is TRBV5-1, the J gene TRBJ2-7, with TRBD1 as a possible D gene (6 bases). Trimming took 5 bases from V and 0 from J, leaving 12 bases between them. The CDR3 has 14 residues. Per the germline V gene, CDR1 is SGHRS and CDR2 is YFSETQ. Here the CDR3 DNA reads TGCGCCAGCAGACTCCAGGGGTCCTCCTACGAGCAGTACTTC. It is translated as CASRLQGSSYEQYF.

For this clonotype: As the CDR3 is not closed by the conserved phenylalanine or tryptophan, this likely results from a read error. No DNA is shown, since the ends of the CDR3 on it are uncertain; the CDR3 is the one TCRdb lists. The chain links TRBV29-1 to TRBJ1-1; TRBD1 is the table's D call, not checked against the DNA. Germline CDR1 reads SQVTM; CDR2 reads ANQGSEA. The CDR3 has 11 amino acids, counting both end residues. The CDR3 sequence: CSVKNAGVALS.

V and J are TRBV9 and TRBJ1-6; a possible D gene is TRBD1 (5 bases). The ends were cut back, 4 bases at V and 7 bases at J, with 15 bases in the middle. CDR1 and CDR2 (germline): SGDLS, YYNGEE. The CDR3 spans 15 residues. The CDR3 sequence: CASSHRQNKNSPLHF. The CDR3 DNA sequence: TGTGCCAGCAGCCACAGACAGAACAAGAATTCACCCCTCCACTTT. Based on the CDR3 plus reference TRBV9 and TRBJ1-6, the full variable domain is DSGVTQTPKHLITATGQRVTLRCSPRSGDLSVYWYQQSLDQGLQFLIQYYNGEERAKGNILERFSAQQFPDLHSELNLSSLELGDSALYFCASSHRQNKNSPLHFGNGTRLTVT.

The chain links TRBV20-1 to TRBJ2-7, with 9 positions matching TRBD1. Per germline, CDR1 DFQATT and CDR2 SNEGSKA (reference sequence). The CDR3 runs 12 residues. V gave up 5 bases and J gave up 9 bases; unmatched junction bases: 8. The CDR3 DNA follows: TGCAGTGCTTCCCGACAGGGGGGTGGGCAGTACTTC. Its protein is CSASRQGGGQYF.

This clonotype was recorded at least ten times. V is TRBV10-3 and J is TRBJ1-1; tentatively, D is TRBD1 (6 bases). This CDR3 spans 14 amino acids. V lost 7 bases and J lost 4, with 16 bases in between. The germline V gene encodes CDR1 ENHRY and CDR2 SYGVKD. As DNA, the CDR3 is TGTGCCATCAAGGAGGGCAGGGGAGGCACTGAAGCTTTCTTT. This encodes CAIKEGRGGTEAFF.

This clonotype was observed a handful of times. This chain joins TRBV5-1 and TRBJ1-1, with TRBD1 as a possible D gene (5 bases). Germline V CDR1 and CDR2: SGHRS, YFSETQ. Trimming shortened V by 4 bases and J by 5 bases, and 15 bases separated the two germline ends. The CDR3 contains 14 residues. The CDR3 bases are TGCGCCAGCAGCCCCGACGGGGGAGGGACTGAAGCTTTCTTT. This translates into CASSPDGGGTEAFF.

Only a few counts were recorded for this clonotype. The chain combines TRBV5-1 with TRBJ1-2; a possible D gene is TRBD1 (6 bases). Germline CDR1 and CDR2: SGHRS and YFSETQ. V dropped 5 bases and J dropped 3 bases, with 14 bases sitting between them. The CDR3 consists of 14 residues. The DNA of the CDR3 is TGCGCCAGCAGTCCAGACAGGATCGACTATGGCTACACCTTC. Its protein product is CASSPDRIDYGYTF.

This clonotype came up a few times. V usage is TRBV5-1 and J usage is TRBJ2-7; 10 nucleotides match TRBD2. CDR1 and CDR2 from the germline V gene are SGHRS and YFSETQ. J gave up 4 bases and V 5 bases, and 3 bases lay outside the gene matches. CDR3 length: 13 residues. CDR3 amino acids: CASRLAGQYEQYF. For the CDR3, the DNA is TGCGCCAGCAGACTAGCGGGACAGTACGAGCAGTACTTC.

A single count supports this clonotype. This chain links TRBV7-6 with TRBJ2-7; 12 bases map to TRBD2. This CDR3 spans 14 amino acids. V gave up 5 bases and J gave up 7 bases; unmatched junction bases: 6. Germline lookup yields CDR1 SGHVS and CDR2 FNYEAQ. CDR3 DNA sequence: TGTGCCAGCAGCCGACTAGCGGGAGACCATGAGCAGTACTTC. As protein: CASSRLAGDHEQYF.

This clonotype was detected only a few times. The chain couples TRBV7-6 to TRBJ2-7, with D perhaps being TRBD1 or TRBD2 (6 bases each). This CDR3 spans 15 amino acids. With 2 bases removed from V and 6 bases from J, the gap between germline ends came to 17 bases. Germline loops: CDR1 SGHVS, CDR2 FNYEAQ. The CDR3 region has the DNA TGTGCCAGCAGCTTATCCGGGGGCGGCTCTGGCGAGCAGTACTTC. Its translation: CASSLSGGGSGEQYF.

This clonotype was seen repeatedly, ten times or more. The rearrangement joins TRBV12-3 or TRBV12-4 to TRBJ1-6; D is ambiguous. CDR3 length: 12 residues. Trimming cost V 6 bases and J 15 bases, with 15 bases left between them. CDR3 sequence reads: CASSGPQAGLHF. CDR3 in DNA: TGTGCCAGCAGCGGACCTCAGGCGGGCCTCCACTTT.

This clonotype was detected a few times. The rearrangement links TRBV14 to TRBJ1-6, with 7 bases lining up with TRBD1. CDR1 is SGHDN, CDR2 FVKESK, per germline. With 1 base clipped from V and 7 bases from J, the junction kept 7 bases outside the gene matches. CDR3 length: 16 amino acids. DNA for the CDR3: TGTGCCAGCAGCCAAGTCAATAGGGGGCTCAATTCACCCCTCCACTTT. Protein: CASSQVNRGLNSPLHF.

This rearrangement joins TRBV25-1 to TRBJ2-5; 13 nucleotides align to TRBD2. After removal of 8 bases from V and 4 bases from J, the junction contained 7 bases not matched to a gene. Germline-derived CDR1 and CDR2 are MGHDK and SYGVNS. The CDR3 is 15 amino acids. This CDR3 reads CASLGLAGAAETQYF. CDR3 nucleotide sequence: TGTGCCAGCTTAGGACTAGCGGGAGCAGCAGAGACCCAGTACTTC.

Of note for this clonotype: A clone one base away is much larger, so this may be a read error. This sequence joins TRBV2 and TRBJ1-2; possibly TRBD1 for D (5 bases). CDR3 length equals 15 residues. The germline V gene has CDR1 SNHLY and CDR2 FYNNEI. V lost 1 base, J lost 4 bases, and 13 bases lay in between. CDR3 bases: TGTGCCAGCAGTGAAGGGGGAGGGGCCCCCTATGGCTACACCTTC. This translates into CASSEGGGAPYGYTF.

As concerns this clonotype: Possible read error: a much larger clone is one base away. V and J are TRBV7-9 and TRBJ2-7; the D gene is possibly TRBD2 (6 bases). The germline V gene encodes CDR1 SEHNR and CDR2 FQNEAQ (reference sequence). Trimming removed 4 bases from V and 6 bases from J, with 22 bases in between. The CDR3 totals 16 residues. The CDR3 here is CASSSARGGIRGEQYF. CDR3 nucleotide sequence: TGTGCCAGCAGCTCCGCAAGGGGAGGAATACGAGGCGAGCAGTACTTC.

This clonotype has ten or more counts. V usage is TRBV7-3 and J usage is TRBJ1-6; maybe TRBD1 (5 bases). The CDR3 has 15 amino acids. The germline gives CDR1 SGHTA, CDR2 FQGTGA. Trimming took 2 bases from V and 5 from J, leaving 10 bases between them. The CDR3 bases are TGTGCCAGCAGCTTAGGGACGGCCAATAATTCACCCCTCCACTTT. Its protein is CASSLGTANNSPLHF.